This record concerns one T cell receptor beta chain sequence. Its specificity is not known. The sample originates from a study of T cell responses to AZD1222 COVID-19 vaccine. Findings and limits, study-wide: Donors were chiefly white British, with a greater number of females, and clonal diversity was perhaps underestimated. Following two doses of AZD1222, Spike-specific TCR breadth and depth rose.

The data were produced by immunoSEQ multiplex PCR, yet TCRdb's version contains in-frame clones alone and is incomplete. Among 98,000 or so clones listed, about 88% were seen once. In germline, CDR1 is MNHEY, CDR2 SVGEGT. V lost 0 bases, J lost 2 bases, and 4 bases stayed unmatched. The CDR3 contains 16 residues. This rearrangement joins TRBV6-2 or TRBV6-3 to TRBJ1-5; 7 bases map to TRBD1. This TCR was recovered from an adult who received the AZD1222 COVID-19 vaccine. The material was peripheral blood, obtained 28 days after the second AZD1222 dose. The CDR3 DNA sequence: TGTGCCAGCAGTTACTCGACAGGGTCTGGCAATCAGCCCCAGCATTTT. Its translation is CASSYSTGSGNQPQHF.